Listed below are T cell receptor beta chains from one sample, sequenced in a study of CD8+ T cells in alopecia areata. Assay used: immunoSEQ multiplex PCR; TCRdb lists only in-frame clones, some missing. In the table there are some 170,000 clones, about 61% of which are singletons. Sequenced here: CD4+ T cells sorted from blood, sampled at approximately week 61, from a patient treated with tofacitinib. The receptors come from a human donor with alopecia areata. CDR3s include the opening cysteine and the closing phenylalanine or tryptophan. Fields, in order: V gene, clone size, J gene, D gene, CDR3 DNA, CDR3 protein. The D gene is left open where the match is weak. Only part of the rows carry a size: once, few, many, or a class if the clone is expanded.

V: TRBV2
size: once
J: TRBJ1-2
D: NA
DNA: TGTGCCAGCAGTGAGGGGGTTTCTGGCTACACCTTC
CDR3: CASSEGVSGYTF

V: TRBV29-1
size: few
J: TRBJ2-1
D: NA
DNA: TGCAGCGTGGACAGTTTCAATGAGCAGTTCTTC
CDR3: CSVDSFNEQFF

V: TRBV5-1
size: NA
J: TRBJ2-1
D: NA
DNA: TGCGCCAGCAGCTTGGAGGTACTGTCGTATGAGCAGTTCTTC
CDR3: CASSLEVLSYEQFF

V: TRBV27
size: once
J: TRBJ1-6
D: NA
DNA: TGTGCCAGCAGACAAGACACTCCGAATTCACCCCTCCACTTT
CDR3: CASRQDTPNSPLHF

V: TRBV23-1
size: NA
J: TRBJ2-3
D: NA
DNA: TGCGCCAGCAGTCCCCCAGCGGCCAGGGACTTCTCAGATACGCAGTATTTT
CDR3: CASSPPAARDFSDTQYF

V: TRBV6-6
size: NA
J: TRBJ1-2
D: NA
DNA: TGTGCCAGCACCAAGGGGCCAGAGTGGAAGGGCTACACCTTC
CDR3: CASTKGPEWKGYTF

V: TRBV5-1
size: NA
J: TRBJ2-6
D: NA
DNA: TGCGCCAGCAGCTTGGTCGGATCAGGAGCCAACGTCCTGACTTTC
CDR3: CASSLVGSGANVLTF

V: TRBV10-2
size: NA
J: TRBJ1-2
D: TRBD1
DNA: TGCGCCAGCAGTGAGTCGACAGGGTATGGCTACACCTTC
CDR3: CASSESTGYGYTF

V: TRBV4-2
size: NA
J: TRBJ2-1
D: NA
DNA: TGTGCCAGCAGCCAAGGTACATCTGAGCAGTTCTTC
CDR3: CASSQGTSEQFF

V: TRBV29-1
size: NA
J: TRBJ2-6
D: NA
DNA: TGCAGCGTAGCCGGACTTTTCTCTGGGGCCAACGTCCTGACTTTC
CDR3: CSVAGLFSGANVLTF

V: TRBV18
size: NA
J: TRBJ1-1
D: NA
DNA: TGTGCCAGCTCACCGACAAGGACCGCGACTGAAGCTTTCTTT
CDR3: CASSPTRTATEAFF

V: TRBV29-1
size: NA
J: TRBJ2-3
D: NA
DNA: TGCAGCGTTTCAGGTCTAGCTGTTGATACGCAGTATTTT
CDR3: CSVSGLAVDTQYF

V: TRBV7-2
size: few
J: TRBJ2-5
D: NA
DNA: TGTGCCAGCAGCTTAGGACTTCGACTGGAGACCCAGTACTTC
CDR3: CASSLGLRLETQYF

V: TRBV25-1
size: NA
J: TRBJ1-1
D: NA
DNA: TGTGCCAGCAGTGGGGACGCCCGGGTTCTTCAGAACACTGAAGCTTTCTTT
CDR3: CASSGDARVLQNTEAFF

V: TRBV7-6
size: few
J: TRBJ2-2
D: TRBD1
DNA: TGTGCCAGCAGCTCTCAGGGGGCGGGATACACCGGGGAGCTGTTTTTT
CDR3: CASSSQGAGYTGELFF

V: TRBV5-1
size: NA
J: TRBJ2-3
D: TRBD1
DNA: TGCGCCAGCAGCAAGCAGACAGGGGGGTTAGATACGCAGTATTTT
CDR3: CASSKQTGGLDTQYF

V: TRBV29-1
size: few
J: TRBJ2-6
D: NA
DNA: TGCAGCTATAGTAGCTCTGGGGCCAACGTCCTGACTTTC
CDR3: CSYSSSGANVLTF

V: TRBV7-8
size: NA
J: TRBJ1-4
D: NA
DNA: TGTGCCAGCAGCACAGGGCCCAATGAAAAACTGTTTTTT
CDR3: CASSTGPNEKLFF

V: TRBV12-5
size: NA
J: TRBJ2-1
D: TRBD2
DNA: TGTGCTAGTGCCCCACTCGGACTAGTCGACGGCAATGAGCAGTTCTTC
CDR3: CASAPLGLVDGNEQFF

V: TRBV27
size: few
J: TRBJ2-5
D: TRBD1
DNA: TGTGCCAGCAGTCCAGGGACAGGGGGCGGAGAGACCCAGTACTTC
CDR3: CASSPGTGGGETQYF

V: TRBV29-1
size: NA
J: TRBJ2-5
D: NA
DNA: TGCAGCGTACTTAGAGACCGAGTACAAGAGACCCAGTACTTC
CDR3: CSVLRDRVQETQYF

V: TRBV2
size: NA
J: TRBJ2-5
D: NA
DNA: TGTGCCAGCAGCGGCCAGGCGGTACCGGAGACCCAGTACTTC
CDR3: CASSGQAVPETQYF

V: TRBV15
size: NA
J: TRBJ1-4
D: NA
DNA: TGTGCCACCGGGACACCGGGAAGGAATGAAAAACTGTTTTTT
CDR3: CATGTPGRNEKLFF

V: TRBV10-3
size: NA
J: TRBJ1-1
D: NA
DNA: TGTGCCACCATGGACATCGGGGGCGCTGAAGCTTTCTTT
CDR3: CATMDIGGAEAFF

V: TRBV19
size: once
J: TRBJ2-7
D: TRBD1
DNA: TGTGCCAGTAGTGCCGCCGGGACAGGGACATACGAGCAGTACTTC
CDR3: CASSAAGTGTYEQYF

V: TRBV11-3
size: NA
J: TRBJ1-1
D: TRBD1
DNA: TGTGCCAGCAGCACCGGACAGGGGGCAAACACTGAAGCTTTCTTT
CDR3: CASSTGQGANTEAFF

V: TRBV4-2
size: NA
J: TRBJ1-2
D: TRBD1
DNA: TGTGCCAGCAGCCAAGATCCGGCCAGGGGGTATGGCTACACCTTC
CDR3: CASSQDPARGYGYTF

V: TRBV30
size: NA
J: TRBJ1-1
D: NA
DNA: TGTGCCTGGAGTTCTAGTGAGGCTTTCTTT
CDR3: CAWSSSEAFF

V: TRBV5-6
size: NA
J: TRBJ1-6
D: NA
DNA: TGTGCCAGCAGCCGCTACAGGGATCGGTCACCCCTCCACTTT
CDR3: CASSRYRDRSPLHF

V: TRBV7-2
size: few
J: TRBJ1-1
D: NA
DNA: TGTGCCAGCAGCTTAATTCAGAACACTGAAGCTTTCTTT
CDR3: CASSLIQNTEAFF

V: TRBV29-1
size: NA
J: TRBJ1-1
D: NA
DNA: TGCAGCGTTCGGGGGTGGAGCACTGAAGCTTTCTTT
CDR3: CSVRGWSTEAFF

V: TRBV15
size: few
J: TRBJ1-6
D: TRBD1
DNA: TGTGCCACCAGCAGACGGGGACAGTATTCACCCCTCCACTTT
CDR3: CATSRRGQYSPLHF

V: TRBV29-1
size: NA
J: TRBJ2-5
D: TRBD2
DNA: TGCAGCGTTGATAGTCTAGCGGGGGCGAGAAAGACCCAGTACTTC
CDR3: CSVDSLAGARKTQYF

V: TRBV29-1
size: few
J: TRBJ1-1
D: NA
DNA: TGCAGCGTTCTCTGGGGGGCTAACACTGAAGCTTTCTTT
CDR3: CSVLWGANTEAFF

V: TRBV29-1
size: NA
J: TRBJ2-3
D: TRBD1
DNA: TGCAGCGTTGGATACCGGGACAGGGTCACAGATACGCAGTATTTT
CDR3: CSVGYRDRVTDTQYF

V: TRBV6-5
size: few
J: TRBJ2-5
D: NA
DNA: TGTGCCAGCAGCTTGGTGAAGGGAACGGGGGAGACCCAGTACTTC
CDR3: CASSLVKGTGETQYF

V: TRBV30
size: NA
J: TRBJ1-5
D: NA
DNA: TGTGCCTGGAGTATGGGGCTGGGCAATCAGCCCCAGCATTTT
CDR3: CAWSMGLGNQPQHF

V: TRBV5-4
size: NA
J: TRBJ2-7
D: NA
DNA: TGTGCCAGCAGCTTGGAACCAGAGTACGAGCAGTACTTC
CDR3: CASSLEPEYEQYF

V: TRBV11-2
size: NA
J: TRBJ1-2
D: NA
DNA: TGTGCCAGCAGCTTCGCAAGTGATAGATGGGTTGGCTACACCTTC
CDR3: CASSFASDRWVGYTF

V: TRBV7-9
size: NA
J: TRBJ1-1
D: NA
DNA: TGTGCCAGCTCGCGGGGGAGTGACACTGAAGCTTTCTTT
CDR3: CASSRGSDTEAFF

V: TRBV29-1
size: once
J: TRBJ2-1
D: TRBD1
DNA: TGCAGCGTTGGGGGCAGGGGGCGCTACAATGAGCAGTTCTTC
CDR3: CSVGGRGRYNEQFF

V: TRBV29-1
size: few
J: TRBJ1-1
D: NA
DNA: TGCAGCGCCGCCGTTGGGTCCGGGTTCTCTGAAGCTTTCTTT
CDR3: CSAAVGSGFSEAFF

V: TRBV5-6
size: few
J: TRBJ2-4
D: TRBD1
DNA: TGTGCCAGCAGCTTAAAACTGCAGGGGGCTAGTGACATTCAGTACTTC
CDR3: CASSLKLQGASDIQYF

V: TRBV10-3
size: once
J: TRBJ1-6
D: NA
DNA: TGTGCCATCAGTGAGAACGCAGGTGAGAACTCACCCCTCCACTTT
CDR3: CAISENAGENSPLHF

V: TRBV29-1
size: few
J: TRBJ2-1
D: TRBD1
DNA: TGCAGCGGTGACAGGGGGTTTCTGGACAATGAGCAGTTCTTC
CDR3: CSGDRGFLDNEQFF

V: TRBV6-1
size: NA
J: TRBJ2-2
D: NA
DNA: TGTGCCAGCAGTGGCCTTCTCCGTTCGAACACCGGGGAGCTGTTTTTT
CDR3: CASSGLLRSNTGELFF

V: TRBV30
size: NA
J: TRBJ1-2
D: NA
DNA: TGTGCCTGGAGAAAGCCGGGACCCACCTATGGCTACACCTTC
CDR3: CAWRKPGPTYGYTF

V: TRBV5-1
size: NA
J: TRBJ2-1
D: NA
DNA: TGCGCCAGCAGCTTGAGCTACAATGAGCAGTTCTTC
CDR3: CASSLSYNEQFF

V: TRBV19
size: once
J: TRBJ2-5
D: TRBD2
DNA: TGTGCCAGTCGGGTCTCCGGGGGGGGAGAGACCCAGTACTTC
CDR3: CASRVSGGGETQYF

V: TRBV6-1
size: NA
J: TRBJ2-4
D: NA
DNA: TGTGCCAGCAGTGAAGCGCCCGGGTCCAAAAACATTCAGTACTTC
CDR3: CASSEAPGSKNIQYF

V: TRBV29-1
size: few
J: TRBJ2-7
D: NA
DNA: TGCAGCGTTGGGGACACCCTATTCTCCTACGAGCAGTACTTC
CDR3: CSVGDTLFSYEQYF

V: TRBV19
size: NA
J: TRBJ1-6
D: TRBD1
DNA: TGTGCCAGTAGTCTGGGGACAGAGGGAAATTCACCCCTCCACTTT
CDR3: CASSLGTEGNSPLHF

V: TRBV5-1
size: few
J: TRBJ2-1
D: NA
DNA: TGCGCCAGCAGCTTGGCTCTAGCCAGCTCCTACAATGAGCAGTTCTTC
CDR3: CASSLALASSYNEQFF

V: TRBV15
size: NA
J: TRBJ2-3
D: TRBD1
DNA: TGTGCCACCAGTAACGGGGACAGGGGCACAGATACGCAGTATTTT
CDR3: CATSNGDRGTDTQYF

V: TRBV30
size: NA
J: TRBJ2-3
D: TRBD1
DNA: TGTGCCTGGAGGACAGGGGGTGGCACAGATACGCAGTATTTT
CDR3: CAWRTGGGTDTQYF

V: TRBV7-9
size: NA
J: TRBJ2-3
D: TRBD2
DNA: TGTGCCAGCAGCCGACTAGCGGGGGGAGCAGATACGCAGTATTTT
CDR3: CASSRLAGGADTQYF